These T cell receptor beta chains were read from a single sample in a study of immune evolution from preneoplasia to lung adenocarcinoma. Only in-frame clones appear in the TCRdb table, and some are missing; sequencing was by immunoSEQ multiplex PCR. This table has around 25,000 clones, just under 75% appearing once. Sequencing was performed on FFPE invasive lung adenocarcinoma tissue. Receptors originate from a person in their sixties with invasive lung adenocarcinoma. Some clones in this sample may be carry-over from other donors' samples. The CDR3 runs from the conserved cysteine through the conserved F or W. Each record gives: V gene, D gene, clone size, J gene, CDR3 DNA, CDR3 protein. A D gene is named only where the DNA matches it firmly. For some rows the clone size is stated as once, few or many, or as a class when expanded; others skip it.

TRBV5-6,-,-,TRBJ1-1,TGTGCCAGCAGCCTTCTTAGTCAGGGGTACACTGAAGCTTTCTTT,CASSLLSQGYTEAFF
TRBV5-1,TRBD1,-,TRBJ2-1,TGCGCCAGCAGCCCGAGGGACAGGGGATCGGGTGAGCAGTTCTTC,CASSPRDRGSGEQFF
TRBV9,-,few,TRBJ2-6,TGTGCCACGAGCGTGGGGTCCGGCGGTCCTGGGGCCAACGTCCTGACTTTC,CATSVGSGGPGANVLTF
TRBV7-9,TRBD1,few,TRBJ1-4,TGTGCCAGCAGCTTAGGGGACAGGGGGCAGATACTGTTTTTT,CASSLGDRGQILFF
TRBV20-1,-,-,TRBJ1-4,TGCAGTGCTAGAGTTCGGGGAAGGGTGTTTTTT,CSARVRGRVFF
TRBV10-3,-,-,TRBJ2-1,TGTGCCATCAGAGACTCCGAGCGTTACAATGAGCAGTTCTTC,CAIRDSERYNEQFF
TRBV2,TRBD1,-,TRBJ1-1,TGTGCCTCCGACAGGGGATACACTGAAGCTTTCTTT,CASDRGYTEAFF
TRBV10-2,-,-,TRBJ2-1,TGCGCCAGCAGTGAGTCACGGAAAACCTACAATGAGCAGTTCTTC,CASSESRKTYNEQFF
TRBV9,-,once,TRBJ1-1,TGTGCCAGCAGCGATCGAGGGGGGTGGAACACTGAAGCTTTCTTT,CASSDRGGWNTEAFF
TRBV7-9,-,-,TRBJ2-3,TGTGCCAGCAGCATAGAGGGGCTAGTCACAGATACGCAGTATTTT,CASSIEGLVTDTQYF
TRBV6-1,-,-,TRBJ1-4,TGTGCCAGCAGTGATTCGGGGGGTAATGAAAAACTGTTTTTT,CASSDSGGNEKLFF
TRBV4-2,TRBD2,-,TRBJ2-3,TGTGCCAGCAGCCAAGTCCCAAGCGGGAGGATGGATACGCAGTATTTT,CASSQVPSGRMDTQYF
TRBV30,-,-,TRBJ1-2,TGTGCCTGGAGTGGGGCAGCAGGCTACACCTTC,CAWSGAAGYTF
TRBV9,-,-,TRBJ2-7,TGTGCCAGCAGCGCCGGTGAGTTGTCCTGGGGAGAGCAGTACTTC,CASSAGELSWGEQYF
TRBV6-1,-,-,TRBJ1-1,TGTGCCAGCAGCCAGATGACAGCGAACACTGAAGCTTTCTTT,CASSQMTANTEAFF
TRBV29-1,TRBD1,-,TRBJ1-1,TGCAGCGCACAAGCTCAGGGGGTTCTATCTGAAGCTTTCTTT,CSAQAQGVLSEAFF
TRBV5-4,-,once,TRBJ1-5,TGTGCCAGCAGCCTGATCGGCGGTGGGCCCCAGCATTTT,CASSLIGGGPQHF
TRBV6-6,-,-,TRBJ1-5,TGTGCCAGCAGTTACTCGAAGGATCAGCCCCAGCATTTT,CASSYSKDQPQHF
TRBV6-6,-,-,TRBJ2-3,TGTGCCAGCGGGTGGGACAGCACAGATACGCAGTATTTT,CASGWDSTDTQYF
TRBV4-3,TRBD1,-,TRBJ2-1,TGCGCCAGCAGCCCCCCGGGACAGGGGTCATGTAGTCGATCCTGCTCCTACAATGAGCAGTTCTTC,CASSPPGQGSCSRSCSYNEQFF
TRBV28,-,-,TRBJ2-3,TGTGCCAGCAGTTCCGGACCCGTTCAGGGTACGCAGTATTTT,CASSSGPVQGTQYF
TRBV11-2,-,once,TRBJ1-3,TGTGCCAGCAGCCCTTCTGCCAAGGCTGGAAACACCATATATTTT,CASSPSAKAGNTIYF
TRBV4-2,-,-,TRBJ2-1,TGTGCCAGCAGCCCGGCAAGCGTAATAAGTGAGCAGTTCTTC,CASSPASVISEQFF
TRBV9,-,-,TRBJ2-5,TGTGCCAGCAGCGTAGCTGAGGGCGGGATTTCAGAGACCCAGTACTTC,CASSVAEGGISETQYF
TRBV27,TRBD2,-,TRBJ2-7,TGTGCCAGCAGTATGGCAACTAGCGGGAGGCCCTCCTACGAGCAGTACTTC,CASSMATSGRPSYEQYF
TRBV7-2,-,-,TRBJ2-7,TGTGCCAGCAGCCTCGGGGCCTACGAGCAGTACTTC,CASSLGAYEQYF
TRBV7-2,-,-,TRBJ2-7,TGTGCCAGCAGCTCCTACACGGCTAGCTACGAGCAGTACTTC,CASSSYTASYEQYF
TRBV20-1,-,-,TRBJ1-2,TGCAGTGCTAGGCATGGGGATGGCTACACCTTC,CSARHGDGYTF
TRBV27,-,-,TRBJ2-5,TGTGCCAGCAGCGTAGGGGGAGGAGGGGCCGAGTACTTC,CASSVGGGGAEYF
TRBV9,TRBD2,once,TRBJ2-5,TGTGCCAGCAGCCTACCCGGGACTAGCGGGAGTTTAGAGACCCAGTACTTC,CASSLPGTSGSLETQYF
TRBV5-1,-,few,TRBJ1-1,TGCGCCAGCTCCTTCCGCGGGACTCAAAATGAAGCTTTCTTT,CASSFRGTQNEAFF
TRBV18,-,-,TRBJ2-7,TGTGCCAGCTCACCGGAAGCGGTAACCTACGAGCAGTACTTC,CASSPEAVTYEQYF
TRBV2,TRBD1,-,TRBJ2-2,TGTGCCAGCAGCAAACAGGGGTCGAACACCGGGGAGCTGTTTTTT,CASSKQGSNTGELFF
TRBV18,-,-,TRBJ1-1,TGTGCCAGCTCACCACAGGAGGGGATAGAAACTGAAGCTTTCTTT,CASSPQEGIETEAFF
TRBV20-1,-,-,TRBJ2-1,TGCAGTGCCCCGAGGGGGGCTGAGCAGTTCTTC,CSAPRGAEQFF
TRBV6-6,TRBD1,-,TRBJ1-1,TGTGCCAGCAACAACAGGGGTGAAGCTTTCTTT,CASNNRGEAFF
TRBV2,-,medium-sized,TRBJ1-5,TGTGCCAGCAACACGTGGACGGATCAGCCCCAGCATTTT,CASNTWTDQPQHF
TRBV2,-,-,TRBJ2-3,TGTGCCAGCAGTGAAGCCGCAGGGTATGGGAACACAGATACGCAGTATTTT,CASSEAAGYGNTDTQYF
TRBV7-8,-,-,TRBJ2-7,TGTGCCAGCAGCTTAGGGTCCTACGAGCAGTACTTC,CASSLGSYEQYF
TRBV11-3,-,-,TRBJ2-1,TGTGCCAGCAGCTTAGCTTACCAGGGCCGGGATGAGCAGTTCTTC,CASSLAYQGRDEQFF
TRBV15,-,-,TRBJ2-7,TGTGCCACCAGCAGAGGGGGGGCGGGGAACGAGCAGTACTTC,CATSRGGAGNEQYF
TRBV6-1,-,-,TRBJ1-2,TGTGCCAGTGACAGTGTTTACTATGGCTACACCTTC,CASDSVYYGYTF
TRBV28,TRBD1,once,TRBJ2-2,TGTGCCAGCAGTTTATGGTCAGGGGGAACCGGGGAGCTGTTTTTT,CASSLWSGGTGELFF
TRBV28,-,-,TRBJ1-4,TGTGCCAGCAGTTCCGAGGGAAACGCAAATGAAAAACTGTTTTTT,CASSSEGNANEKLFF
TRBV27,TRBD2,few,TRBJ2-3,TGTGCCAGCAGTTTGGGACTAGCGGGAGGGCCAGATACGCAGTATTTT,CASSLGLAGGPDTQYF
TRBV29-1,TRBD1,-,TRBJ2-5,TGCAGCGTTGAACTACCGGGACAGCGGGAGACCCAGTACTTC,CSVELPGQRETQYF
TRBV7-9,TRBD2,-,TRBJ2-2,TGTGCCAGCAGCCTAGCGGGAGTGAACACCGGGGAGCTGTTTTTT,CASSLAGVNTGELFF
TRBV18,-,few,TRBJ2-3,TGTGCCAGCTCAGCGGACGCACAGGGTACGCAGTATTTT,CASSADAQGTQYF
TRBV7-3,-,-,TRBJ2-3,TGTGCCAGCAGCTTAACGCCAGATACGCAGTATTTT,CASSLTPDTQYF
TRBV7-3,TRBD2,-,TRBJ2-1,TGTGCCAGCAGCCCCCCCGGGACTAGCGGGATCAATGAGCAGTTCTTC,CASSPPGTSGINEQFF
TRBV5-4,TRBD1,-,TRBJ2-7,TGTGCCAGCACCCAGGACAGGGTCCATCTCGAGCAGTACTTC,CASTQDRVHLEQYF
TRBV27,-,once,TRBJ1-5,TGTGCCAGCAGTTTATCTGGGGTGTCTGGTCAGCCCCAGCATTTT,CASSLSGVSGQPQHF
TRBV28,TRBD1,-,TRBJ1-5,TGTGCCAGCAGTTTGACAGGGGATAAGCCCCAGCATTTT,CASSLTGDKPQHF
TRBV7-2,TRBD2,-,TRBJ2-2,TGTGCCAGCAGCTTATGGGGAGGGGCCGGGGAGCTGTTTTTT,CASSLWGGAGELFF
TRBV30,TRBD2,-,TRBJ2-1,TGTGCCTGGAGTCCTCCTTTTCTAGCGGGCTGGAATGAGCAGTTCTTC,CAWSPPFLAGWNEQFF